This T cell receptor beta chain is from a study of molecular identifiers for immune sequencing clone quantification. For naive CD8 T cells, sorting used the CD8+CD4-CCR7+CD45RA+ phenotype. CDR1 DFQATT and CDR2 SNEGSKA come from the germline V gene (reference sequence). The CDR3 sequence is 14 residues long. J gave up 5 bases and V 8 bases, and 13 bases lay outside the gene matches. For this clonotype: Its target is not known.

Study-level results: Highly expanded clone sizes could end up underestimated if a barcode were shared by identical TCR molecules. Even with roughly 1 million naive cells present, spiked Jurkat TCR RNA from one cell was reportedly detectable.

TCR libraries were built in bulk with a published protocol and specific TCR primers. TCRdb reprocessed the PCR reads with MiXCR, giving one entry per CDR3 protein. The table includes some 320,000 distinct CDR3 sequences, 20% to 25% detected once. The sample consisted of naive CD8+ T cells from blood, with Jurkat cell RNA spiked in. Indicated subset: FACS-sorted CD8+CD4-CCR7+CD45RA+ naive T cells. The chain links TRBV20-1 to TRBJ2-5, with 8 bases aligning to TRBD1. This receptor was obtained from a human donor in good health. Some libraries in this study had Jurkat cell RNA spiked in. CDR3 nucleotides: TGCAGTCCTAACCCACCGGACAGGGTGGAGACCCAGTACTTC. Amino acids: CSPNPPDRVETQYF.